These 16 T cell receptor beta chains were all obtained from the same sample, sequenced in a study of beta chain features in type 1 diabetes. Whole-study results and caveats: For Type 1 diabetes patients, all four CD4+ subsets carried TCRB CDR3s that were moderately but significantly shorter.

Expressed TCRB transcripts were sequenced after all isolated RNA was converted to cDNA. Only in-frame clones appear in the TCRdb table, and some are missing; sequencing was by immunoSEQ multiplex PCR. The sample holds hundreds of thousands of clones, 10% to 15% seen once. Their target antigens are unknown. The sequenced sample was naive CD4+ T cells from blood. The receptors stem from a woman between 18 and 29 years old with type 1 diabetes.

V is TRBV7-3 and J is TRBJ2-7; 9 bases map to TRBD1. The CDR3 totals 15 residues. CDR1 is SGHTA and CDR2 is FQGTGA in the germline V gene. After removal of 0 bases from V and 5 bases from J, the junction contained 5 bases not matched to a gene. The CDR3 DNA sequence: TGTGCCAGCAGCTTAACCGGGACAGGGTTCCACGAGCAGTACTTC. It specifies CASSLTGTGFHEQYF.

This clone was seen only a few times. The rearrangement uses TRBV18 and TRBJ1-1, with TRBD1 as a possible D gene (5 bases). Germline lookup yields CDR1 KGHSH and CDR2 LQKENI. This CDR3 is built from 13 residues. Trimming stripped 5 bases from V and 4 bases from J, with 11 bases between. The CDR3 spells CASSSQGTTEAFF. DNA for the CDR3: TGTGCCAGCTCATCTCAGGGTACCACTGAAGCTTTCTTT.

In its sample, this clone was seen a few times. The genes are TRBV9 and TRBJ2-4; TRBD2 aligns across 10 bases. V shed 3 bases, J shed 9 bases, and the junction held 9 bases outside the gene matches. Germline V lookup: CDR1 SGDLS, CDR2 YYNGEE. This CDR3 contains 15 residues. The CDR3 DNA is TGTGCCAGCAGCGGAGGCAGCGGGAGGGCCTCCATTCAGTACTTC. The encoded protein is CASSGGSGRASIQYF.

The chain employs TRBV28 and TRBJ2-3; unclear D gene. V lost 11 bases and J lost 5, with 11 bases in between. The CDR3 sequence is 11 residues long. In germline, CDR1 is MDHEN, CDR2 SYDVKM. The CDR3 DNA sequence: TGTGCCGCTATCCGCGGAGATACGCAGTATTTT. It encodes CAAIRGDTQYF.

This chain joins TRBV7-8 and TRBJ1-2; 8 positions agree with TRBD1. Germline lookup yields CDR1 SGHVS and CDR2 FQNEAQ. This CDR3 is 15 amino acids long. V dropped 0 bases and J dropped 7; count of bases not matched to a gene: 7. CDR3 bases: TGTGCCAGCAGCTTAGCCCCAGGGGGCTTAGGTGGCTACACCTTC. Residues: CASSLAPGGLGGYTF.

There are a few counts of this clone. The rearrangement joins TRBV4-3 to TRBJ2-3; TRBD2 agrees at 7 bases. V gave up 0 bases and J gave up 3 bases; unmatched junction bases: 15. CDR1 LGHNA and CDR2 YSLEER come from the germline V gene. The CDR3 runs to 19 residues. CDR3: CASSQDEAGAFIGTDTQYF. For the CDR3, the DNA is TGCGCCAGCAGCCAAGACGAGGCGGGAGCCTTTATTGGTACAGATACGCAGTATTTT.

This chain joins TRBV7-2 and TRBJ2-1; D is perhaps TRBD1 (5 bases). Per germline, CDR1 SGHTA and CDR2 FQGNSA. The V gene lost 5 bases and the J gene lost 0 bases, with 11 bases spanning the gap. The CDR3 extends over 15 amino acids. The chain's CDR3 is CASSITGSSYNEQFF. CDR3 in DNA: TGTGCCAGCAGCATAACAGGTAGCTCCTACAATGAGCAGTTCTTC. Based on the CDR3 plus reference TRBV7-2 and TRBJ2-1, the full variable domain is GAGVSQSPSNKVTEKGKDVELRCDPISGHTALYWYRQSLGQGLEFLIYFQGNSAPDKSGLPSDRFSAERTGGSVSTLTIQRTQQEDSAVYLCASSITGSSYNEQFFGPGTRLTVL.

In this sample, this clone turned up a few times. The V call is TRBV18, the J call TRBJ2-5; no clear D gene. V dropped 3 bases and J dropped 5 bases, with 10 bases sitting between them. This CDR3 is 13 amino acids long. The germline CDR1 and CDR2 sequences are KGHSH and LQKENI. The CDR3: CASSPYSGETQYF. CDR3 coding DNA: TGTGCCAGCTCACCGTACTCCGGGGAGACCCAGTACTTC.

This clone occurred a few times. The chain is built from TRBV15 and TRBJ2-5, with 9 positions matching TRBD1. This CDR3 comprises 16 residues. Germline trimming cut 3 bases from V and 2 bases from J; bases unmatched to any gene: 7. CDR1 is LNHNV and CDR2 is YYDKDF in the germline V gene (reference sequence). Here the CDR3 DNA reads TGTGCCACCAGCAGGGGACAGGGTCGGAGTCAAGAGACCCAGTACTTC. Its translation is CATSRGQGRSQETQYF.

J is TRBJ2-1 and V is TRBV7-2, with a weak D call TRBD2 (6 bases). The length of the CDR3 is 15 residues. Between the trimmed V and J ends, which lost 8 bases and 5 bases, there was a span of 19 bases. Germline V gives CDR1 SGHTA, CDR2 FQGNSA. In DNA form, the CDR3 reads TGTGCCAGCCGGAGGGCAGGGTTTGAGAACAATGAGCAGTTCTTC. Protein product: CASRRAGFENNEQFF.

The chain combines TRBV19 with TRBJ2-5, with 9 bases matching TRBD1. Germline V gene data show CDR1 as LNHDA and CDR2 as SQIVND (reference sequence). The CDR3 is 14 residues long. The ends lost 5 bases at V and 7 bases at J; junction bases unmatched: 8. CDR3 protein: CASSGTGRYGTQYF. The CDR3 bases are TGTGCCAGTAGTGGGACAGGGCGTTATGGGACCCAGTACTTC.

The chain joins TRBV28 to TRBJ2-5; no reliable D call. The CDR3 is made up of 12 amino acids. The germline gives CDR1 MDHEN, CDR2 SYDVKM. The germline V and J ends were trimmed by 6 bases and 1 base, with 6 bases remaining between them. CDR3 in DNA: TGTGCCAGCAGGCATAGCCAAGAGACCCAGTACTTC. Amino acids: CASRHSQETQYF.

This clone was counted only a few times. The V call is TRBV15, the J call TRBJ2-1; D may be TRBD1 (7 bases). The V gene's germline CDR1 is LNHNV and CDR2 YYDKDF (reference sequence). With 0 bases removed from V and 9 bases from J, the gap between germline ends came to 12 bases. The CDR3 is made up of 14 amino acids. This chain's CDR3 is CATSRDQGGREQFF. CDR3 nucleotide sequence: TGTGCCACCAGCAGAGATCAGGGGGGTCGTGAGCAGTTCTTC.

V usage is TRBV2 and J usage is TRBJ2-7; D is unresolved. The CDR3 has 12 amino acids. The germline V and J ends were trimmed by 7 bases and 3 bases, with 10 bases remaining between them. CDR1 is SNHLY, CDR2 FYNNEI, per germline. The CDR3: CASTMRNYEQYF. CDR3 nucleotide sequence: TGTGCCAGCACTATGAGAAACTACGAGCAGTACTTC.

J is TRBJ1-2 and V is TRBV30; 7 bases map to TRBD1. CDR1 and CDR2 from the germline V gene are GTSNPN and SVGIG (reference sequence). Trimming removed 3 bases from V and 5 bases from J; junction bases left unmatched: 12. The CDR3 has 15 amino acids. CDR3 nucleotides: TGTGCCTGGAGGGCGGGACAGTGGCCGGTTTATGGCTACACCTTC. Translation: CAWRAGQWPVYGYTF.

The chain carries TRBV9 and TRBJ2-1, with no clear D. The CDR3 extends over 15 amino acids. V lost 0 bases, J lost 3 bases, and 10 bases lay in between. Looked up from germline, CDR1 is SGDLS and CDR2 is YYNGEE. Written as DNA, the CDR3 is TGTGCCAGCAGCGTAGGTAGCAGAGACTACAATGAGCAGTTCTTC. Translating it yields CASSVGSRDYNEQFF.